This T cell receptor beta chain comes out of a study of T cells in Graves' hyperthyroidism and ophthalmopathy. Whole-study results and caveats: Progression to ophthalmopathy was predicted a median of roughly seven months early. The majority of expanded thyroid clonotypes above 0.001 also appeared in blood.

The CDR3 contains 16 residues. Germline V gene data show CDR1 as DFQATT and CDR2 as SNEGSKA (reference sequence). The germline V and J ends were trimmed by 2 bases and 6 bases, with 22 bases remaining between them. Investigators excluded patients with uncontrolled infection, other autoimmune disease, pregnancy or lactation. Diagnoses were made from clinical symptoms, serum measures (thyroxine and TRAb), thyroid ultrasound and orbital computed tomography. About this clonotype itself: The antigen is undetermined.

Amplification of TCR beta CDR3 regions was performed using RNA transcripts as template. TCR CDR3 underwent first-round RT-PCR with the HTBI primer set. MiXCR was run by TCRdb on the multiplex PCR reads, yielding one entry per CDR3 protein. The sample has roughly 500,000 distinct CDR3 sequences; roughly 45% are singletons. This chain uses TRBV20-1 with TRBJ1-2; perhaps TRBD1 as D (5 bases). The source of this sequence is an adult woman with Graves' disease, either hyperthyroidism or ophthalmopathy (not recorded which). Material: peripheral blood or thyroid tissue (not recorded which). The CDR3 here is CSARYSGNTGDDGYTF. In DNA, the CDR3 is TGCAGTGCTAGATATAGCGGGAACACCGGGGACGATGGCTACACCTTC.